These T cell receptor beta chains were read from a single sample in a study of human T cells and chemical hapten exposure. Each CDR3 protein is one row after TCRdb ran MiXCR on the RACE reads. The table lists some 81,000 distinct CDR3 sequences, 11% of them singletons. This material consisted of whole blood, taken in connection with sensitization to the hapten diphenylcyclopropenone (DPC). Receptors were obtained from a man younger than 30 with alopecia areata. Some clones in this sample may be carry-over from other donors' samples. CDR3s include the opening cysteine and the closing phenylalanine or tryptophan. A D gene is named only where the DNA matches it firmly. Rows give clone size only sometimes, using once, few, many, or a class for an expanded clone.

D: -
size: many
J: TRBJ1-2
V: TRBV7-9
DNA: TGTGCCAGCAGCTTACGGGGCTATTTGGATGGCTACACCTTC
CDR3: CASSLRGYLDGYTF

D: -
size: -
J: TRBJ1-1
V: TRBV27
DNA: TGTGCCAGCAGTCCTCACAAGAGCACTGAAGCTTTCTTT
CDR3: CASSPHKSTEAFF

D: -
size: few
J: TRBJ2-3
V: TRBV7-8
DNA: TGTGCCAACAGCTTAGGACGGCTACTAAGCACAGATACGCAGTATTTT
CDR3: CANSLGRLLSTDTQYF

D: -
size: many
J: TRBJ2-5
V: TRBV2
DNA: TGTGCCAGCAGTACAGGGCCCGAGACCCAGTACTTC
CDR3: CASSTGPETQYF

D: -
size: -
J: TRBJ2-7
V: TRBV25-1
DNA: TGTGCCAGCAGTGAATACAGTAGGGACCCCTACGACCAGTACTTC
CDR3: CASSEYSRDPYDQYF

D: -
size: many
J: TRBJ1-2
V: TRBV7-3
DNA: TGTGCCAGCAGCCCGTCGATGGGGGTTAACTATGGCTACACCTTC
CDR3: CASSPSMGVNYGYTF

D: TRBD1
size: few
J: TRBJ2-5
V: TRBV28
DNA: TGTGCCAGCAGTTCCGACAGGGGCGACGAGACCCAGTACTTC
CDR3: CASSSDRGDETQYF

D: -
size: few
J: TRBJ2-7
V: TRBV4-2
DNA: TGTGCCAGCAGCCAAGACCCCAGACGGCCCTACGAGCAGTACTTC
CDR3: CASSQDPRRPYEQYF

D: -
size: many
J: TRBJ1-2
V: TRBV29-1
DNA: TGCAGCGTTGGGAGTGGGGCGCGTGGCTACACCTTC
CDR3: CSVGSGARGYTF

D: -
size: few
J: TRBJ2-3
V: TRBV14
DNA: TGTGCCAGCAGCCCGTCGACAGAAACCACAGATACGCAGTATTTT
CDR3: CASSPSTETTDTQYF

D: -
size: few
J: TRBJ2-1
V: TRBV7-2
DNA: TGTGCCAGCAGCTTTAGCGCGAGAGAGTTCTTC
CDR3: CASSFSAREFF

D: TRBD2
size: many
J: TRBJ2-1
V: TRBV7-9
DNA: TGTGCCAGCAGCCTCCGGACTAGCGGGGACAATGAGCAGTTCTTC
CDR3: CASSLRTSGDNEQFF

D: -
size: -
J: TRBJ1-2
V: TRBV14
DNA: TGTGCCAGCAGCCAAGATACAGGGCTGAATGGCTACACCTTC
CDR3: CASSQDTGLNGYTF

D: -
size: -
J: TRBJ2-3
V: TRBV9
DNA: TGTGCCAGCAGCCCCTATGAGGGGCGAGGCACAGATACGCAGTATTTT
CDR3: CASSPYEGRGTDTQYF

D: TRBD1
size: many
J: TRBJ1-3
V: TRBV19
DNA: TGTGCCAGTAGTATGGCCGCGGACAGGGGCTACACCATATATTTT
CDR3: CASSMAADRGYTIYF

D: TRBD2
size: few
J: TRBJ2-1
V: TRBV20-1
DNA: TGCAGTGCTAGTCGGACTAGCGGGGGGTTAAATGAGCAGTTCTTC
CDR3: CSASRTSGGLNEQFF

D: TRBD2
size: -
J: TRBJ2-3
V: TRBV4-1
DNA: TGCGCCAGCAGCCAAGGGCAGAACGGGGGGGTTGATACGCAGTATTTT
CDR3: CASSQGQNGGVDTQYF

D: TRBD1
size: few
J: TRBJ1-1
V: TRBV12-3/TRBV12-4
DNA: TGTGCCAGCAGTGGGACAGGGGGAAGGACTGAAGCTTTCTTT
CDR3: CASSGTGGRTEAFF

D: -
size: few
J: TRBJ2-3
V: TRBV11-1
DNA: TGTGCCAGCAGCTTGCAATCCGGGGGAACAGATACGCAGTATTTT
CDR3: CASSLQSGGTDTQYF

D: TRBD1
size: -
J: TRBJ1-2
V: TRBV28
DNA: TGTGCCAGCAGTGGACAGGGTGATATATTGAGGGGCTACACCTTC
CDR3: CASSGQGDILRGYTF

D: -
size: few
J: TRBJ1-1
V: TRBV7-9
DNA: TGTGCCAGCAGCTTAGGGCGAGGGATAGTTTTCACTGAAGCTTTCTTT
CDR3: CASSLGRGIVFTEAFF

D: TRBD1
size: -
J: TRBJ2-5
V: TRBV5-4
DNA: TGTGCCAGCAGCTCGGGGAGGACAGGGTTAGAGACCCAGTACTTC
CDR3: CASSSGRTGLETQYF

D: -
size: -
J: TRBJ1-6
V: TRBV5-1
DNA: TGCGCCAGCAGACCCCCCTTCACCATCAAGAATTCACCCCTCCACTTT
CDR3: CASRPPFTIKNSPLHF

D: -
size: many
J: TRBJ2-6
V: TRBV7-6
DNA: TGTGCCAGCAGCCAGGGGCGGGCCTCTGGGGCCAACGTCCTGACTTTC
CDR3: CASSQGRASGANVLTF

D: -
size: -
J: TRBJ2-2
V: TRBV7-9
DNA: TGTGCCAGCAGCCCCCCGAATGTGCAGGCCGGGGAGCTGTTTTTT
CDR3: CASSPPNVQAGELFF

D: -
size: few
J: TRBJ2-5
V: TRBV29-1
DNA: TGCAGCGTTGAAGGTCGGTTTCGGGGGAGAGAGACCCAGTACTTC
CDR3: CSVEGRFRGRETQYF

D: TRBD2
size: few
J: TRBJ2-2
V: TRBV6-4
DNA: TGTGCCAGCAGTCCGTCGACTAGCGGGGTCCCCTCCGCCGGGGAGCTGTTTTTT
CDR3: CASSPSTSGVPSAGELFF

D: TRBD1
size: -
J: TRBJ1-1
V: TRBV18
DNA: TGTGCCAGCTCCCCCGGGACAGGATACACTGAAGCTTTCTTT
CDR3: CASSPGTGYTEAFF

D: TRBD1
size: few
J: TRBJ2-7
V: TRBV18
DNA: TGTGCCAGCTCACGAGACAGGGATAGCTCCTACGAGCAGTACTTC
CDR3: CASSRDRDSSYEQYF

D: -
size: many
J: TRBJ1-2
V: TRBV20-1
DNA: TGCAGTGCTAAAGGGGAATATGGCTACACCTTC
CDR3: CSAKGEYGYTF

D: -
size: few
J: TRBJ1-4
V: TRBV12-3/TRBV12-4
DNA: TGTGCCAGCAGATTCCCGGGGCCGAATGAAAAACTGTTTTTT
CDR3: CASRFPGPNEKLFF

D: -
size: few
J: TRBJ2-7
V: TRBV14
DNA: TGTGCCAGCAGCCAAGATTTAGGCGCGAAGAGATACGAGCAGTACTTC
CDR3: CASSQDLGAKRYEQYF

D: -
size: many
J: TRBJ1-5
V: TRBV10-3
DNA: TGTGCCATCAGTGATGTGAGGAATCAGCCCCAGCATTTT
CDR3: CAISDVRNQPQHF

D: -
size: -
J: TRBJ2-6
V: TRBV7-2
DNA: TGTGCCAGCAGCCTCGAAGTGGGGGCCAACGTCCTGACTTTC
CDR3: CASSLEVGANVLTF

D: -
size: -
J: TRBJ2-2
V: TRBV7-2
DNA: -
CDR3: CASSPPGIGPGSCFF

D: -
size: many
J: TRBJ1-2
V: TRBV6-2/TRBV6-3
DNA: TGTGCCAGCAGCCTAGGGCCGACAATTAACTATGGCTACACCTTC
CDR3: CASSLGPTINYGYTF

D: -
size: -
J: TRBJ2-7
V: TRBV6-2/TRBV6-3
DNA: TGTGCCAGCAGTTACTCTGCCCTTTTCGACACCTACGAGCAGTACTTC
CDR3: CASSYSALFDTYEQYF

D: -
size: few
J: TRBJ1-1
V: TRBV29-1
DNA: TGCAGCGTCAGCCGGGACCGCACTGAAGCTTTCTTT
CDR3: CSVSRDRTEAFF

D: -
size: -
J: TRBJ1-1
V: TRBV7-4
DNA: TGTGCCAGCAGCTTAGACAGGGAGATGAACACTGAAGCTTTCTTT
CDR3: CASSLDREMNTEAFF

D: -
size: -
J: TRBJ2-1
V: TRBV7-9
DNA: TGTGCCAGCAGCTTCAGGGTGAGCTCCTACAATGAGCAGTTCTTC
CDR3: CASSFRVSSYNEQFF

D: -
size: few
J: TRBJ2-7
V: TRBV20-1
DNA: TGCAGTGCCAACCGCAGGGGTTTCTACGAGCAGTACTTC
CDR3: CSANRRGFYEQYF

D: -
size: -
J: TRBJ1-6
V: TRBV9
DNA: TGTGCCAGCAGCGTAGGGGGGATTCAGGATTCACCCCTCCACTTT
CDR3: CASSVGGIQDSPLHF

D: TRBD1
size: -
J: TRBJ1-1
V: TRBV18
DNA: TGTGCCAGCTCACCACCGACAGGGAGGAACACTGAAGCTTTCTTT
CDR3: CASSPPTGRNTEAFF

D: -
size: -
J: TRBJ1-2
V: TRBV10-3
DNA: TGTGCCATCAGTTTAGGGGTGGCTAACTATGGCTACACCTTC
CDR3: CAISLGVANYGYTF

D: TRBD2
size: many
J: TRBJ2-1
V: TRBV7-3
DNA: TGTGCCAGCAGCTTAACGGCCCTAGCGGGGGGATACAATGAGCAGTTCTTC
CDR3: CASSLTALAGGYNEQFF

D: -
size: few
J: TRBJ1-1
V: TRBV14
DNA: TGTGCCAGCAGTCTCGGATTGGTGAACACTGAAGCTTTCTTT
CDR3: CASSLGLVNTEAFF

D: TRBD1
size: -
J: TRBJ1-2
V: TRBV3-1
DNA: TGTGCCAGCAGCTCCATATTACGGACAGGGAGGGATGGCTACACCTTC
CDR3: CASSSILRTGRDGYTF

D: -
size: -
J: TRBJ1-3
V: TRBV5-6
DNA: TGTGCCAGCAGCCGACAGAGCAGCTCTGGAAACACCATATATTTT
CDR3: CASSRQSSSGNTIYF

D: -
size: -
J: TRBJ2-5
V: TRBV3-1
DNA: TGTGCCAGCAGCCGAAGAGTTGGGGGCCAAGAGACCCAGTACTTC
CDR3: CASSRRVGGQETQYF

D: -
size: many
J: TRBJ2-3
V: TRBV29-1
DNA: TGCAGCGTCGGAGATACGCAGTATTTT
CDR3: CSVGDTQYF

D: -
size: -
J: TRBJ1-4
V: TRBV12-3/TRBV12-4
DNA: TGTGCCAGCAGTTCTCGCTCCTCAACTAATGAAAAACTGTTTTTT
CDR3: CASSSRSSTNEKLFF

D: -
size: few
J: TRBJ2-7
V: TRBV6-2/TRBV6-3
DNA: TGTGCCAGCAGTTACGGGCCGGATCCTCCCTACGAGCAGTACTTC
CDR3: CASSYGPDPPYEQYF

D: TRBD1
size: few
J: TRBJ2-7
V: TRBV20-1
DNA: TGCAGTGCTGGGGACAGGGCCTCCTACGAGCAGTACTTC
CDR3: CSAGDRASYEQYF

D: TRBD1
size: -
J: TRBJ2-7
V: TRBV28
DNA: TGTGCCAGCAGTTCTCCGGGACAGGGGGCCTTTACCGAGCAGTACTTC
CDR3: CASSSPGQGAFTEQYF

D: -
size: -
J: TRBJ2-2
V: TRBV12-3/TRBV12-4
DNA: TGTGCCAGCAGCTACCAGGGGCATGGCACCGGGGAGCTGTTTTTT
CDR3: CASSYQGHGTGELFF

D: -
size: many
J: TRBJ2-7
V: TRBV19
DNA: TGTGCCAGTAGTATATCAGCAGCCTCCTACGAGCAGTACTTC
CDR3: CASSISAASYEQYF

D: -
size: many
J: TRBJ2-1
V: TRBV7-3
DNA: TGTGCCAGCAGCCCCGACTTAAGAACCTACAATGAGCAGTTCTTC
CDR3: CASSPDLRTYNEQFF

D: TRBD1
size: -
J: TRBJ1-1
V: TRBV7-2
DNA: TGTGCCAGCAGCCCCCCGGACAGGATGAACACTGAAGCTTTCTTT
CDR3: CASSPPDRMNTEAFF

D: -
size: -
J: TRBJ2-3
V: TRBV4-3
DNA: TGCGCCAGCAGCCAAGAAGGGATAGCACAGATACGCAGTGCTCCGCAGTATTTT
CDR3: CASSQEGIAQIRSAPQYF

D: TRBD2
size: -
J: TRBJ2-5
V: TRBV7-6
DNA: TGTGCCAGCAGCTTAGTCCGGGGACTAGCGGAGCAGGAGGAGACCCAGTACTTC
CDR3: CASSLVRGLAEQEETQYF